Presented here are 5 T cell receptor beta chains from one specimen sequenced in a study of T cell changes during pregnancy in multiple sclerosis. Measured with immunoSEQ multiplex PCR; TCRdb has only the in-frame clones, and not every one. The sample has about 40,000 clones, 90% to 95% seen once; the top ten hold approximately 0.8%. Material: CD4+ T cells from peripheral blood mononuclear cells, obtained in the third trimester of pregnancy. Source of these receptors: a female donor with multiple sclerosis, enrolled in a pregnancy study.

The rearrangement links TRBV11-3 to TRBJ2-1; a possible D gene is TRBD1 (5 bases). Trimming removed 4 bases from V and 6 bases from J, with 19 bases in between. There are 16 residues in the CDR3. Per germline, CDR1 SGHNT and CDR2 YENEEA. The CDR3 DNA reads TGTGCCAGCAGCTACAGTATTGGACAAACAGGCAATGAGCAGTTCTTC. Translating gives CASSYSIGQTGNEQFF.

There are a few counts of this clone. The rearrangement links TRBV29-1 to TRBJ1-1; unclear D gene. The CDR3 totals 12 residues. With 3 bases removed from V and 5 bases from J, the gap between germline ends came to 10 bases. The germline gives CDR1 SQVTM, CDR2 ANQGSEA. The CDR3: CSVDKRGTEAFF. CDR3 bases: TGCAGCGTTGATAAGCGTGGAACTGAAGCTTTCTTT.

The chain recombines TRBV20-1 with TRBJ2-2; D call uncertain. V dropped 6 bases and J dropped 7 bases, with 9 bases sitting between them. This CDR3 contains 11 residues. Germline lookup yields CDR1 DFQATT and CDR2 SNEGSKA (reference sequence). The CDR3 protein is CSAPANGELFF. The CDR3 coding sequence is TGCAGTGCCCCAGCGAACGGGGAGCTGTTTTTT.

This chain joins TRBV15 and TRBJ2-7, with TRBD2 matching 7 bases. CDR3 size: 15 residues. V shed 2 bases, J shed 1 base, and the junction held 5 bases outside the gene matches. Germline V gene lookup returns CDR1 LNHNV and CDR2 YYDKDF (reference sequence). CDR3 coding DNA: TGTGCCACCAGCAGATCGCCTAGCGGATCCTACGAGCAGTACTTC. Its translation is CATSRSPSGSYEQYF.

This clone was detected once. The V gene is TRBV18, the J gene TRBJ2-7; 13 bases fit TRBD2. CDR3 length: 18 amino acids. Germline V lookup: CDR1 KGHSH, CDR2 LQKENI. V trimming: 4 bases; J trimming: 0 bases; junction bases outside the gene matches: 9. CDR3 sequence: CASSHSRLAGGLSYEQYF. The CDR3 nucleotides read TGTGCCAGCTCACATTCGAGACTAGCGGGAGGCCTCTCCTACGAGCAGTACTTC.